The entry that follows covers one T cell receptor (beta chain) sequence. What antigen it recognizes has not been identified. Base-call qualities are not available, and no considerably larger clone is one nucleotide away. Other DNA sequences of this sample code for an identical CDR3. Using the deep immunoSEQ assay, multiplex PCR amplified TCR CDR3 regions from genomic DNA. Extracted genomic DNA from each cell subset was spread evenly across all wells of several immunoSEQ 96-well plates, with each plate serving as a replicate. Each replicate PCR for sorted subsets received roughly 200 ng genomic DNA, equal to around 32,000 T cell genomes. Purified libraries were measured with a Qubit 3.0 fluorometer, size-checked on a Bioanalyzer 2100, and measured again with the KAPA Library Quantification kit. Every immunoSEQ 96-well plate was sequenced on a dedicated single-read 150-cycle Illumina NextSeq 550 flow cell. Turning to the authors' computational methods: Because the immunoSEQ output included only junctional sequences and no quality scores, the filtering could not be the same as the filtering used for full-length reads. To assign V/J genes and CDR3, sequences were annotated using PyIR, a Python wrapper for IgBLAST v1.9, with IMGT germline references. Reads were removed for weak V/J assignments (E-value above 1e-6), missing CDR3, stop codons, out-of-frame junctions, or ambiguous translated residues. V3J clonotypes were defined by identical inferred V gene, J gene, and CDR3 amino acid sequence. Percentage overlap between repertoires was calculated by dividing the number of shared unique clonotypes by the size of the smaller repertoire. Richness of each repertoire was evaluated using RTK rarefaction, the Chao1 estimator, and Recon v2.1 estimates of unobserved clonotypes. OLGA was used to compute generation probabilities for all TCRbeta clonotypes that the gDNA method yielded from a few donors. What TCRdb holds here is the immuneACCESS table cut down to in-frame rearrangements. Part of the clones is not present; checked against another copy, under half of the missing clones reflect an unresolved V gene, and the others are unexplained. V and J calls and clone size come straight from that table; D and trimming were deduced from the DNA. The table for this sample lists 2 million to 3 million clones; more than 85% of them were counted only once. In total, the top ten clones hold around 0.37% of the sample.

From the cysteine up to the phenylalanine, the CDR3 has a length of 12 residues. Only the CDR3 DNA stays, 36 bases, in frame from base 1. CDR1 is given as SGHRS and CDR2 as YFSETQ, both from the germline V gene. V is reduced by 0 bases and J by 8 bases, leaving a spacing of 3 bases between them. The data belong to a study of shared clonotypes between healthy human individuals (dated by TCRdb to 2019 to 2021). Describing the broader study: The cohort comprised a couple of women and a few men aged 18 to 49 years. To increase sequencing depth and limit assay-specific biases, different laboratories used diverse techniques to prepare libraries and sequence TCR repertoires. For each donor, CD4 naive and CD4 memory were each given three plates, CD8 naive was given two plates, and CD8 memory was given one plate. Between about 0.8 and 9 billion PBMCs per donor were obtained by leukapheresis. The study deeply sequenced blood TCR repertoires of about 5 healthy adults to estimate repertoire size and the extent of clonotype sharing between individuals.

Healthy HIV-negative adults with no recently reported acute infections or vaccinations were included as donors. Only Caucasian adults living in Nashville, Tennessee, USA were represented among the donors. CD4+ T cells were enriched by magnetic negative selection; naive cells were then positively selected on CD45RA, and the negative fraction formed the memory subset. After blood collection by leukapheresis, PBMCs were isolated using Ficoll-Histopaque density gradient centrifugation and then cryopreserved in the vapor phase of liquid nitrogen. Analytical flow cytometry was used to check the purity and quantity of each magnetically sorted T cell population. Genomic DNA was isolated from every sorted fraction and measured by UV absorbance on a Nanodrop 2000c. The paper as a whole reports these results and caveats: Based on pairwise subsampling, the degree of clonotype sharing among donors was expected to be affected by sequencing depth. Larger estimated clonotype richness was generally found for naive subsets than for memory subsets. Compared with non-shared clonotypes, clonotypes shared by all four sorted-subset donors had higher generation probabilities. The genetic and exposure-history diversity represented was limited by the small number of donors. Sampling was limited to blood, and TCR repertoires in tissue likely differ from TCR repertoires in blood. Sharing across a few donors was observed for 5% to 6.5% of naive CD4, 3.5% of naive CD8, over 2% of memory CD4, and roughly 0.4% of memory CD8 clonotypes. Even with the large sequencing depth, rarefaction of the sorted-subset datasets indicated that sequencing was incomplete.

The sample consisted of naive CD4+ T cells from PBMCs. The sample's cell subset or site label is to be understood as: CD45RA+ positively selected. This sequence uses TRBV5-1 and TRBJ1-6; the D gene remains uncertain. The TCR sequence derives from a man between 18 and 35 years old in good health. Some clones in this sample may be carry-over from other donors' samples. The nucleotides read TGCGCCAGCAGCTTGGGTGATTCACCCCTCCACTTT. The resulting protein is CASSLGDSPLHF.